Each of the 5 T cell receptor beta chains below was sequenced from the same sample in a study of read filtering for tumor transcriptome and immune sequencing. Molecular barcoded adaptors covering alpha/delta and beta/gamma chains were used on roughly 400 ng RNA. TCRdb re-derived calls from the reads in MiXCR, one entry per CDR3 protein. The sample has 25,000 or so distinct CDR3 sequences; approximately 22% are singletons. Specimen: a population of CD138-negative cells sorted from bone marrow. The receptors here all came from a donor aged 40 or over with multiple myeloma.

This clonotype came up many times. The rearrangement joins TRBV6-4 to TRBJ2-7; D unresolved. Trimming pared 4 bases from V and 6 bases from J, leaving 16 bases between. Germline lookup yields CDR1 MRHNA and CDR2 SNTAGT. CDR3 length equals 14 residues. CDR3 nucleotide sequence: TGTGCCAGCAGTGTAAGTGGTTCCTCGGCCGAGCAGTACTTC. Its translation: CASSVSGSSAEQYF.

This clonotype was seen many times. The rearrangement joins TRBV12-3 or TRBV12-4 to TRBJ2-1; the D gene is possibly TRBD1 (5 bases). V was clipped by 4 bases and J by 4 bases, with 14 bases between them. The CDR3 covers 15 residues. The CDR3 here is CASSSSQGLYNEQFF. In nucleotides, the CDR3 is TGTGCCAGCAGTTCCTCTCAGGGCCTATACAATGAGCAGTTCTTC.

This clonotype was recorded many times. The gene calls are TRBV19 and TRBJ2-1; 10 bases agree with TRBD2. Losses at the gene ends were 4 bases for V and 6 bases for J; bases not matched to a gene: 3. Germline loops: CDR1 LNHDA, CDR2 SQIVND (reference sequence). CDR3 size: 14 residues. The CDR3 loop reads CASSKLAGLNEQFF. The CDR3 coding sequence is TGTGCCAGTAGTAAACTAGCGGGACTCAATGAGCAGTTCTTC.

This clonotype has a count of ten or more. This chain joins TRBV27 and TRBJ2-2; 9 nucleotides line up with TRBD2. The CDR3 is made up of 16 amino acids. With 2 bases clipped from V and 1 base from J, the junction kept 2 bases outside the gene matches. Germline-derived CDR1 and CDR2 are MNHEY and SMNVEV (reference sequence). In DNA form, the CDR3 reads TGTGCCAGCAGTTTAGATAGCGGGAGGAACACCGGGGAGCTGTTTTTT. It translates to CASSLDSGRNTGELFF.

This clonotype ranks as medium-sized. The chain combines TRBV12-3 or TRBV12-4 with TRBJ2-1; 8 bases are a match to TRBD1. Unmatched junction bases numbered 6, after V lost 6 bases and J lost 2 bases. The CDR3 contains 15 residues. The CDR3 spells CASSIGTGAYNEQFF. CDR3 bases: TGTGCCAGCAGCATCGGGACAGGAGCCTACAATGAGCAGTTCTTC.